This TCR beta chain was identified in a study of low-dose radiotherapy and immunotherapy resistance in tumors. Study as a whole: Treatment consisted of nivolumab 240 mg every two weeks and ipilimumab 1 mg/kg every six weeks, given intravenously to patients.

This CDR3 comprises 14 residues. V was pared by 8 bases and J by 6 bases, with 9 bases of the junction left unmatched. Looked up from germline, CDR1 is MNHNY and CDR2 is SVGAGI (reference sequence). TRAV- and TRBV-specific primers, spanning alpha and beta chains, primed first-strand cDNA. The PCR that amplified TCRs ran for about 20 cycles, relying on a constant-region primer and a V-primer adapter. Isolated mRNA underwent amplification by in vitro transcription. MiXCR, applied by TCRdb to the reads, yields one record per CDR3 protein. The data contain approximately 84,000 distinct CDR3 sequences, roughly a sixth of them singletons. This clonotype was counted many times. The time point is: before trial treatment.

This sequence joins TRBV6-6 and TRBJ2-3; 9 bases are shared with TRBD1. This receptor was identified in a male donor with prostate cancer. The sequenced sample was PBMCs, obtained before treatment. CDR3 coding DNA: TGTGCCAGCGGGGGACAGGGCCCTCTTGATACGCAGTATTTT. It yields the protein CASGGQGPLDTQYF.